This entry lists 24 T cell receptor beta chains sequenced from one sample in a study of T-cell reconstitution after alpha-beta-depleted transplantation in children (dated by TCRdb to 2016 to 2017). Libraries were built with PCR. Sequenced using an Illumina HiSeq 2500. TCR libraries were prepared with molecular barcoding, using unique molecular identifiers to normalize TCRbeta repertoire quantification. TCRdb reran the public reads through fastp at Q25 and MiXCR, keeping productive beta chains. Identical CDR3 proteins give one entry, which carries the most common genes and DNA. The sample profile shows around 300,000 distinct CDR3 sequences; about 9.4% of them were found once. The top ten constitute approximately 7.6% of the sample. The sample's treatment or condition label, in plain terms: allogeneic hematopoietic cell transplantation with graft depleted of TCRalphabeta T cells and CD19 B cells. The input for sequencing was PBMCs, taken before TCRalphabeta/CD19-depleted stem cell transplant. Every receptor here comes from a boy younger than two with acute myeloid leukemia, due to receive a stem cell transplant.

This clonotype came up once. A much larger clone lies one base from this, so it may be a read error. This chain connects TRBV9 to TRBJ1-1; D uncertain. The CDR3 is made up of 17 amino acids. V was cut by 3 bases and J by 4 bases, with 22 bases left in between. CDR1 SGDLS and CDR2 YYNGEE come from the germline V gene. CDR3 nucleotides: TGTGCCAGCAGCGCACTTGAAAACGGGATTGATTGCACTGAAGCTTTCTTT. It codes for CASSALENGIDCTEAFF.

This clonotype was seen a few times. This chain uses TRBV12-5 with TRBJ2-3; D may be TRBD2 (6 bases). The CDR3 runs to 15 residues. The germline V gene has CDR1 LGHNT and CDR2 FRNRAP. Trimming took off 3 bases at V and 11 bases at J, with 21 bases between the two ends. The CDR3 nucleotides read TGTGCTAGTGGTTTAAGGCTAGCGTACTTTTCTATGCAGTATTTT. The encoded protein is CASGLRLAYFSMQYF.

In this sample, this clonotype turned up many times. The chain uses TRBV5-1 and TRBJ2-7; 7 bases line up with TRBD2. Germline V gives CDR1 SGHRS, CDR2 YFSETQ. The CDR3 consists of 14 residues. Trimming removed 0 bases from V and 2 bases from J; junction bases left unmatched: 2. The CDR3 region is CASSLGTSAYEQYF. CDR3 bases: TGCGCCAGCAGCTTGGGTACTAGCGCCTACGAGCAGTACTTC.

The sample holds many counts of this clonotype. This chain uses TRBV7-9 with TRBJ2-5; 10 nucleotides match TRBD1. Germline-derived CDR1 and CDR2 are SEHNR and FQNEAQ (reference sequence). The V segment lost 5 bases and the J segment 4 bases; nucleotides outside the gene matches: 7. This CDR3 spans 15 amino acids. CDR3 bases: TGTGCCAGCAGCCCGCCAGACAGGGGGCGAGAGACCCAGTACTTC. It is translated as CASSPPDRGRETQYF.

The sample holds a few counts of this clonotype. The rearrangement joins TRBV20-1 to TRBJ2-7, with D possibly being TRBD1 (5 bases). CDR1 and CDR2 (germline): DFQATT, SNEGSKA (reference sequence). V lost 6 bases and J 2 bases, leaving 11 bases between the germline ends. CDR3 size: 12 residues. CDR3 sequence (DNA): TGCAGTGCCCGCCGACAGACCTACGAGCAGTACTTC. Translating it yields CSARRQTYEQYF.

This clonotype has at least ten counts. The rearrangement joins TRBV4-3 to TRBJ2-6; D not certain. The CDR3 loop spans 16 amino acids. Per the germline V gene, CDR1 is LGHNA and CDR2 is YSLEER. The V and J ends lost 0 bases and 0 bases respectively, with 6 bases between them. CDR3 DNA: TGCGCCAGCAGCCAAGATCCGACCTCTGGGGCCAACGTCCTGACTTTC. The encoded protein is CASSQDPTSGANVLTF.

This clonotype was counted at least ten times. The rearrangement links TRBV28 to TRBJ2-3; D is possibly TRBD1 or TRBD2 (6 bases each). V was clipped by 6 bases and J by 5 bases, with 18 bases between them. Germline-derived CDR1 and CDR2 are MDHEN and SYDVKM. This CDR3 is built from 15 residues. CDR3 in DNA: TGTGCCAGCAGCCATTTAGCGGAGGGGGTAGATACGCAGTATTTT. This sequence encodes CASSHLAEGVDTQYF.

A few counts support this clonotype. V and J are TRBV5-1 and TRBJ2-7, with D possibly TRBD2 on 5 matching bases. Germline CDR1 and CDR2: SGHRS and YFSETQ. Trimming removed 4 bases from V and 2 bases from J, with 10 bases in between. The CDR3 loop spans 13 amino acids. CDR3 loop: CASSGLAAYEQYF. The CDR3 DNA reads TGCGCCAGCAGCGGGCTAGCAGCCTACGAGCAGTACTTC.

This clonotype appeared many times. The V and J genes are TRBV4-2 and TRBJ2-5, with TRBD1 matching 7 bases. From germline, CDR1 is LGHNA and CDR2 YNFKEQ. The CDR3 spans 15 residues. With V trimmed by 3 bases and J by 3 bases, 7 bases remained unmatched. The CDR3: CASSHFGQDEETQYF. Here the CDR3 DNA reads TGTGCCAGCAGCCATTTCGGACAGGACGAAGAGACCCAGTACTTC.

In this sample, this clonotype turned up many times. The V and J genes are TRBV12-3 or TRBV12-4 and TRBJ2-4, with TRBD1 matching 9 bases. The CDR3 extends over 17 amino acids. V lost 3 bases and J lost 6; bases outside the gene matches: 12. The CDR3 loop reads CASSLGGQGSLGNIQYF. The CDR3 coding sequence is TGTGCCAGCAGTTTGGGGGGACAGGGCTCTTTGGGAAACATTCAGTACTTC.

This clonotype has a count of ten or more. The CDR3, as DNA: TGTGCCAGCAGCTCCCTCAGCGCCGAGCAGTTCTTC. It is translated as CASSSLSAEQFF. J is TRBJ2-1 and V is TRBV7-9, with D uncertain. Per germline, CDR1 SEHNR and CDR2 FQNEAQ (reference sequence). Trimming stripped 4 bases from V and 10 bases from J, with 11 bases between. The CDR3 contains 12 residues.

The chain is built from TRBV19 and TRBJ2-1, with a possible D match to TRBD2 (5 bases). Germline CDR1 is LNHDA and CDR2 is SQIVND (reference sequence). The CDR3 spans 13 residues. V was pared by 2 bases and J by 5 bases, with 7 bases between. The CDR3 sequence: CASSITRDNEQFF. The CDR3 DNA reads TGTGCCAGTAGTATAACGAGGGACAATGAGCAGTTCTTC.

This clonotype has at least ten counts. CDR3 region: CASTDLAGGGGETQYF. CDR3 sequence (DNA): TGTGCCAGCACCGACTTAGCGGGAGGCGGGGGAGAGACCCAGTACTTC. The rearrangement joins TRBV5-8 to TRBJ2-5; 10 nucleotides match TRBD2. CDR3 size: 16 residues. Germline assignment: CDR1 SGHTS and CDR2 YDEGEE. The V gene end was trimmed by 6 bases and the J gene end by 4 bases; junction bases not matched to a gene: 12.

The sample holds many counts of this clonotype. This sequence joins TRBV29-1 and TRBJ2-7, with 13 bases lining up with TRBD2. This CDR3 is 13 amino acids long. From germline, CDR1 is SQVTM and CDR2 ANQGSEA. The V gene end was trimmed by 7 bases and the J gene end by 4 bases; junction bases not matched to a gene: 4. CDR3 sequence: CSAGLAGSYEQYF. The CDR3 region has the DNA TGCAGCGCGGGACTAGCGGGGTCATACGAGCAGTACTTC.

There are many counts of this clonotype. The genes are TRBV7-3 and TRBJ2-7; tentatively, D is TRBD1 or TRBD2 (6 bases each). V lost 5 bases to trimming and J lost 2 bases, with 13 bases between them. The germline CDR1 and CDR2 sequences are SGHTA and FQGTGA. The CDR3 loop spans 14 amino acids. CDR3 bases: TGTGCCAGCAGCCCTAACGGGGGCCCCTACGAGCAGTACTTC. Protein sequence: CASSPNGGPYEQYF.

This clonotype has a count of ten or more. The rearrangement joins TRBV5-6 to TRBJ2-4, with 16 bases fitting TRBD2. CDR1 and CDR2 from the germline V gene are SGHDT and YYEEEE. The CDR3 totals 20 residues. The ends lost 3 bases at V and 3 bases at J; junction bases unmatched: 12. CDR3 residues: CASSSPGLAGGRYGKNIQYF. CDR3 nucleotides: TGTGCCAGCAGCTCCCCGGGACTAGCGGGGGGGAGGTACGGCAAAAACATTCAGTACTTC.

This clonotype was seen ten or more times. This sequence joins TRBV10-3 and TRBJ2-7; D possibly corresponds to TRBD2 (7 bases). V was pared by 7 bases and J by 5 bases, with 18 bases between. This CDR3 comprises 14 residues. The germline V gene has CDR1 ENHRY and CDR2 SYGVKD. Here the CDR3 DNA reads TGTGCCATCAATCGGGGGGCGAAAGGGGACGAGCAGTACTTC. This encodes CAINRGAKGDEQYF.

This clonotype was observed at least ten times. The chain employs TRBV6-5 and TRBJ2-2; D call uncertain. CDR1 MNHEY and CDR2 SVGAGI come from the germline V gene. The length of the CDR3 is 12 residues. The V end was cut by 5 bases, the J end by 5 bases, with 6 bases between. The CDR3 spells CASSRGTGELFF. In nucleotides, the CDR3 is TGTGCCAGCAGTAGAGGAACCGGGGAGCTGTTTTTT.

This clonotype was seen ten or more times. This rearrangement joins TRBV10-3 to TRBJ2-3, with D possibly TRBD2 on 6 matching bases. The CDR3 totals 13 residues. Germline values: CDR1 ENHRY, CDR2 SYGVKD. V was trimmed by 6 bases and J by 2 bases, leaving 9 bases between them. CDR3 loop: CAISPGLTDTQYF. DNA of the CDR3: TGTGCCATCAGCCCGGGACTCACAGATACGCAGTATTTT.

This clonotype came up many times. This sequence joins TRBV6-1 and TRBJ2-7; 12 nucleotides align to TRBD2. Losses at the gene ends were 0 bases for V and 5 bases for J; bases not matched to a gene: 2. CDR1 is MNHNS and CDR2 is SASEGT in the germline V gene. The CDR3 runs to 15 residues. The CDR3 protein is CASSEATSGGNEQYF. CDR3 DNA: TGTGCCAGCAGTGAAGCGACTAGCGGGGGTAACGAGCAGTACTTC.

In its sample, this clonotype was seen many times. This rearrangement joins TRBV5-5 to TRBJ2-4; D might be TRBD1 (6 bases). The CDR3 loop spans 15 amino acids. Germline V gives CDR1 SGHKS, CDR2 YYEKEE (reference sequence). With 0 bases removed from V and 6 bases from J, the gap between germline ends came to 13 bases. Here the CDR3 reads CASSLAGTRGNIQYF. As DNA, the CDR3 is TGTGCCAGCAGCTTGGCCGGGACACGGGGAAACATTCAGTACTTC.

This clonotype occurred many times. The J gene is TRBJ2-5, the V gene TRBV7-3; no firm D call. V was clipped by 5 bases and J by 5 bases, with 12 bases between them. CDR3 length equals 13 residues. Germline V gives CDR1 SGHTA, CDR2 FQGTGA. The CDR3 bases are TGTGCCAGCAGCCCTGACCCCAGGGAGACCCAGTACTTC. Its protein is CASSPDPRETQYF.

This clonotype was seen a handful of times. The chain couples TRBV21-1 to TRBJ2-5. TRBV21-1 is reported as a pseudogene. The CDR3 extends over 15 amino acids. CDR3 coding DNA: TGTGCCAGCAGCAAAGCGCTACAGATCCAAGAGACCCAGTACTTC. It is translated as CASSKALQIQETQYF.

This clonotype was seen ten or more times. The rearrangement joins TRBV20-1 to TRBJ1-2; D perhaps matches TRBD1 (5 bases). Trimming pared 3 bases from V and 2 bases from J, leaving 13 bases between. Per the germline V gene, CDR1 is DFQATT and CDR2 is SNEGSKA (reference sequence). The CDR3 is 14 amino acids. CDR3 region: CSARRGGGNYGYTF. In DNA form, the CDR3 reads TGCAGTGCTAGGCGGGGCGGAGGGAACTATGGCTACACCTTC.